This TCR beta chain was recovered during a study of T cell responses to AZD1222 COVID-19 vaccine. General study findings and limits: After two AZD1222 doses, spike-specific TCR breadth and depth rose versus day 0. Donor demographics were predominantly white British with a female majority; clonal diversity may be underestimated.

The CDR3 spans 15 residues. V trimming: 4 bases; J trimming: 6 bases; junction bases outside the gene matches: 8. CDR1 is SGHTS and CDR2 is YDEGEE in the germline V gene. Generated by immunoSEQ multiplex PCR, the TCRdb table keeps only in-frame clones and is missing some. The sample yields 140,000 to 150,000 clones, 93% seen once. Points on this clone: What it binds is not known.

This material consisted of peripheral blood, taken after recovery from COVID-19. The source is an adult who had recovered from COVID-19. The rearrangement joins TRBV5-8 to TRBJ1-5; 9 bases agree with TRBD1. CDR3: CASSVGQGVGQPQHF. CDR3 in DNA: TGTGCCAGCAGCGTGGGACAGGGAGTGGGTCAGCCCCAGCATTTT.